This passage covers 21 T cell receptor beta chains from one sample sequenced in a study of blood T cells in healthy people across ages. For the second PCR, which ran for 7 to 11 cycles, a sample-barcoded 5' primer and a J-beta primer mix were used. TCRdb ran MiXCR on the 5' RACE reads and lists one entry per CDR3 protein. The repertoire holds about 640,000 distinct CDR3 sequences, with under 65% as singletons. The material sequenced was blood. The receptors were sampled from a man aged 55 to 70 in good health.

The V and J genes are TRBV7-2 and TRBJ2-5, with D possibly being TRBD2 (7 bases). The CDR3 loop spans 15 amino acids. Germline CDR1 is SGHTA and CDR2 is FQGNSA. V lost 7 bases and J 11 bases, leaving 26 bases between the germline ends. The CDR3 DNA reads as TGTGCCAGCACCCTCTTCGGGGGGCAAGGCGATGAGCAGTACTTC. This gives the protein CASTLFGGQGDEQYF.

V usage is TRBV12-5 and J usage is TRBJ1-4; D uncertain. The germline gives CDR1 LGHNT, CDR2 FRNRAP. This CDR3 is built from 14 residues. V lost 6 bases to trimming and J lost 8 bases, with 16 bases between them. CDR3 protein: CASGPGGIEEKLFF. Here the CDR3 DNA reads TGTGCTAGTGGACCAGGAGGGATTGAAGAAAAACTGTTTTTT.

J is TRBJ2-5 and V is TRBV2; TRBD2 matches 14 bases. Matching the DNA end better, TRBJ2-7 makes the J call doubtful. Germline CDR1 and CDR2: SNHLY and FYNNEI. The CDR3 has 15 residues. CDR3 sequence reads: CASSGGTSGGYEQYF. CDR3 DNA: TGTGCCAGCAGTGGCGGGACTAGCGGGGGCTACGAGCAGTACTTC.

V is TRBV7-8 and J is TRBJ2-1; D remains ambiguous. The germline V gene has CDR1 SGHVS and CDR2 FQNEAQ. V lost 5 bases to trimming and J lost 7 bases, with 18 bases between them. The CDR3 sequence is 15 residues long. The CDR3 DNA is TGTGCCAGCAGCACCCGGACGGACCCCAGGAATGAGCAGTTCTTC. This sequence encodes CASSTRTDPRNEQFF.

This clonotype occurred a few times. The V gene is TRBV5-1, the J gene TRBJ1-4; 7 positions agree with TRBD1. Trimming cost V 1 base and J 4 bases; bases outside gene matches: 1. Germline V gene data show CDR1 as SGHRS and CDR2 as YFSETQ. The CDR3 runs 14 residues. DNA for the CDR3: TGCGCCAGCAGCTTGACAGGGGATAATGAAAAACTGTTTTTT. Protein sequence: CASSLTGDNEKLFF.

The rearrangement joins TRBV5-1 to TRBJ2-5; the match to TRBD2 covers 13 bases. V was pared by 4 bases and J by 5 bases, with 5 bases of the junction left unmatched. The CDR3 is 15 amino acids. Per germline, CDR1 SGHRS and CDR2 YFSETQ. As DNA, the CDR3 is TGCGCCAGCAGCACCAGGACTAGCGGGGGTGAGACCCAGTACTTC. It yields the protein CASSTRTSGGETQYF.

The chain carries TRBV18 and TRBJ1-4; D perhaps matches TRBD1 (5 bases). V lost 3 bases to trimming and J lost 7 bases, with 12 bases between them. Germline V gives CDR1 KGHSH, CDR2 LQKENI. The CDR3 totals 14 residues. The CDR3 here is CASSPFGQGEKLFF. The CDR3 DNA reads as TGTGCCAGCTCACCTTTTGGACAAGGTGAAAAACTGTTTTTT.

The chain employs TRBV7-2 and TRBJ2-5, with D unclear. This CDR3 comprises 14 residues. V dropped 5 bases and J dropped 11 bases, with 21 bases sitting between them. The germline V gene has CDR1 SGHTA and CDR2 FQGNSA. Written as DNA, the CDR3 is TGTGCCAGCAGCCTCCCCCCCTTACACAATGAGCAGTACTTC. Translated: CASSLPPLHNEQYF.

The chain combines TRBV6-5 with TRBJ2-7; possibly TRBD2 for D (5 bases). CDR3 length: 15 residues. Trimming stripped 5 bases from V and 2 bases from J, with 16 bases between. Per the germline V gene, CDR1 is MNHEY and CDR2 is SVGAGI. The chain's CDR3 is CASSPLYLRAYEQYF. As DNA, the CDR3 is TGTGCCAGCAGTCCCCTCTACCTGCGGGCCTACGAGCAGTACTTC.

This rearrangement joins TRBV20-1 to TRBJ2-1, with 7 bases identical to TRBD1. Germline CDR1 DFQATT, CDR2 SNEGSKA (reference sequence). V was clipped by 6 bases and J by 0 bases; unmatched bases: 8. This CDR3 is built from 15 residues. The CDR3 here is CSAEDRSRSYNEQFF. The CDR3 coding sequence is TGCAGTGCCGAGGACAGGTCCCGCTCCTACAATGAGCAGTTCTTC.

The CDR3 sequence is CSAQATRDTLYEQYF. In DNA form, the CDR3 reads TGCAGTGCACAAGCGACGCGGGACACCCTCTACGAGCAGTACTTC. The rearrangement links TRBV20-1 to TRBJ2-7; D might be TRBD1 or TRBD2, each matching 6 bases. The CDR3 sequence is 15 residues long. CDR1 is DFQATT and CDR2 is SNEGSKA in the germline V gene (reference sequence). The V end was cut by 6 bases, the J end by 3 bases, with 21 bases between.

This clonotype has only one observation. The chain recombines TRBV14 with TRBJ1-2, with 7 bases aligning to TRBD1. Trimming at V came to 4 bases and at J to 0 bases, leaving 14 bases not matched to a gene. The germline CDR1 and CDR2 sequences are SGHDN and FVKESK. The CDR3 consists of 18 residues. CDR3 sequence reads: CASSPHPGQLLSNYGYTF. The CDR3 coding sequence is TGTGCCAGCAGCCCTCACCCGGGACAGCTTCTTTCTAACTATGGCTACACCTTC. The variable domain in full, completed from reference TRBV14 and TRBJ1-2, reads EAGVTQFPSHSVIEKGQTVTLRCDPISGHDNLYWYRRVMGKEIKFLLHFVKESKQDESGMPNNRFLAERTGGTYSTLKVQPAELEDSGVYFCASSPHPGQLLSNYGYTFGSGTRLTVV.

CDR3 sequence: CASSQGSIYNEQFF. Written as DNA, the CDR3 is TGTGCCAGCAGCCAAGGATCGATCTACAATGAGCAGTTCTTC. V and J are TRBV3-1 and TRBJ2-1; the D is unclear. The ends were cut back, 1 base at V and 3 bases at J, with 7 bases in the middle. The CDR3 spans 14 residues. The germline gives CDR1 LGHDT, CDR2 YNNKEL (reference sequence).

V and J are TRBV6-4 and TRBJ2-1, with D perhaps matching TRBD1 (6 bases). Germline loops: CDR1 MRHNA, CDR2 SNTAGT. V was clipped by 3 bases and J by 12 bases, with 15 bases between them. CDR3 length: 13 amino acids. The CDR3 region has the DNA TGTGCCAGCAGTGAGGGGGCAAATCCTACGCAGTTCTTC. Translation: CASSEGANPTQFF.

This clonotype was observed a single time. The rearrangement links TRBV29-1 to TRBJ2-4; TRBD1 matches 10 bases. The end of the DNA aligns better with TRBJ2-7, so the J call may be wrong. CDR3 length: 12 amino acids. Germline CDR1 reads SQVTM; CDR2 reads ANQGSEA. The CDR3 nucleotides are TGCAGCGTTGGTGACAGGGGGCGCGAGCAGTACTTC. Translation gives CSVGDRGREQYF.

The sample holds one count of this clonotype. The gene calls are TRBV20-1 and TRBJ2-3; TRBD2 agrees at 11 bases. The CDR3 has 17 residues. From germline, CDR1 is DFQATT and CDR2 SNEGSKA (reference sequence). V lost 3 bases, J lost 1 base, and 9 bases stayed unmatched. CDR3 DNA: TGCAGTGCTAGCCGTAGCGGGGGGGTTTGGGGCACAGATACGCAGTATTTT. Its protein is CSASRSGGVWGTDTQYF.

In this sample, this clonotype turned up a few times. The rearrangement links TRBV6-6 to TRBJ2-5; 7 bases match TRBD1. Germline assignment: CDR1 MNHNY and CDR2 SVGAGI (reference sequence). The J segment lost 1 base and the V segment lost 6 bases, leaving 8 bases of the junction unmatched. The CDR3 totals 15 residues. CDR3 loop: CASSRGQAIQETQYF. CDR3 nucleotides: TGTGCCAGCAGCCGCGGACAGGCCATCCAAGAGACCCAGTACTTC.

This clonotype was detected a few times. The V gene is TRBV5-1, the J gene TRBJ2-7, with unresolved D. Between the trimmed V and J ends, which lost 0 bases and 2 bases, there was a span of 6 bases. This CDR3 is 13 amino acids long. Germline CDR1 is SGHRS and CDR2 is YFSETQ. The CDR3 bases are TGCGCCAGCAGCTTGGTTTCGGCCTACGAGCAGTACTTC. This gives the protein CASSLVSAYEQYF. Variable domain in full (rest from reference TRBV5-1 and TRBJ2-7): KAGVTQTPRYLIKTRGQQVTLSCSPISGHRSVSWYQQTPGQGLQFLFEYFSETQRNKGNFPGRFSGRQFSNSRSEMNVSTLELGDSALYLCASSLVSAYEQYFGPGTRLTVT.

A single count supports this clonotype. The rearrangement links TRBV28 to TRBJ2-3; possible D gene TRBD2, 6 bases. The germline gives CDR1 MDHEN, CDR2 SYDVKM. V was clipped by 4 bases and J by 8 bases, with 7 bases between them. The CDR3 extends over 11 amino acids. CDR3 amino acids: CASSWGGTQYF. The CDR3 DNA follows: TGTGCCAGCAGTTGGGGAGGTACGCAGTATTTT.

The gene calls are TRBV10-3 and TRBJ1-1; 7 bases align to TRBD1. CDR3 length: 13 amino acids. The germline gives CDR1 ENHRY, CDR2 SYGVKD. Trimming at V came to 5 bases and at J to 3 bases, leaving 3 bases not matched to a gene. Here the CDR3 reads CAISLRGDTEAFF. The CDR3 nucleotides read TGTGCCATCAGTCTCAGGGGGGACACTGAAGCTTTCTTT.

V and J are TRBV6-1 and TRBJ2-7, with D possibly being TRBD2 (5 bases). CDR3 length: 12 amino acids. The V end lost 8 bases, the J end lost 1 base, and 9 bases lay between the germline ends. CDR1 and CDR2 from the germline V gene are MNHNS and SASEGT. For the CDR3, the DNA is TGTGCCAGCTCCCAGCGGTCCTACGAGCAGTACTTC. This sequence encodes CASSQRSYEQYF.